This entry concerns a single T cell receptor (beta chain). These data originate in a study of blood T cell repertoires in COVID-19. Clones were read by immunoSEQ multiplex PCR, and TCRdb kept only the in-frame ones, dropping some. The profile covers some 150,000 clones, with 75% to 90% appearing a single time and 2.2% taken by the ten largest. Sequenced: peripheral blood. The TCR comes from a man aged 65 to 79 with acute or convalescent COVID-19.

Written as DNA, the CDR3 is TGTGCCATCAGTCCCCCGGGGACAGGGGAAGAGCAGTACTTC. This gives the protein CAISPPGTGEEQYF. This chain joins TRBV10-3 and TRBJ2-7; 10 bases are a match to TRBD1. Germline CDR1 and CDR2: ENHRY and SYGVKD. V was pared by 5 bases and J by 7 bases, with 8 bases of the junction left unmatched. This CDR3 has 14 residues.